A few counts support the clone carrying this T cell receptor beta chain. Its antigen is not known. The data originate from a study of identical twins. Findings and caveats of the study: Conclusions were based on cross-sectional statistical analysis, without following the same donors.

The authors used template switching to add a universal primer site and gave cDNA unique molecular identifiers. Using its own MiXCR run on the 5' RACE reads, TCRdb lists one record per CDR3 protein. Of 500,000 or so distinct CDR3 sequences in the sample, less than 25% are singletons; the top ten hold around 1%. This same sample was also part of a study on T cells expressing NK-cell markers. That source reports: For several donors, the dominant NKG2C+ clonotypes made up roughly 1.0-7.0% of their CD8+ T cells.

The source material was CD4+ T cells sorted from blood. The sequence derives from a woman aged 18-35 years in good health.

CDR3 bases: TGTGCTAGTGGTCCCCCGACTAGCGGCACAGATACGCAGTATTTT. Its protein is CASGPPTSGTDTQYF. The rearrangement links TRBV12-5 to TRBJ2-3; 8 positions match TRBD2. V gave up 5 bases and J gave up 1 base; unmatched junction bases: 5. Germline loops: CDR1 LGHNT, CDR2 FRNRAP. This CDR3 is built from 15 residues.